This T cell receptor (beta chain) was recovered during a study of beta chain features in type 1 diabetes. Germline values: CDR1 SGHTA, CDR2 FQGTGA. V shed 4 bases and J shed 2 bases, with 8 bases lying between them. The CDR3 totals 13 residues. Broader study findings: A greater similarity of naive, central memory and Treg TCRB repertoires was seen among patients than among healthy donors. Insertions were fewer and deletions more numerous at VDJ junctions in type 1 diabetes patients.

Concerning this clone: Its specificity is not known.

The authors reverse transcribed all of the isolated RNA, so sequencing captured expressed TCRB transcripts. Libraries were prepared by immunoSEQ multiplex PCR; TCRdb keeps only in-frame clonotypes and omits some of them. The sample includes about 900,000 clones, about a sixth of them seen just once. The source of this sequence is a woman between 18 and 29 years old in good health. Material for sequencing was naive CD4+ T cells from blood. The chain links TRBV7-3 to TRBJ2-5; D is unresolved. CDR3 in amino acids: CASSSPQQETQYF. The CDR3 coding sequence is TGTGCCAGCAGCTCGCCCCAGCAAGAGACCCAGTACTTC.